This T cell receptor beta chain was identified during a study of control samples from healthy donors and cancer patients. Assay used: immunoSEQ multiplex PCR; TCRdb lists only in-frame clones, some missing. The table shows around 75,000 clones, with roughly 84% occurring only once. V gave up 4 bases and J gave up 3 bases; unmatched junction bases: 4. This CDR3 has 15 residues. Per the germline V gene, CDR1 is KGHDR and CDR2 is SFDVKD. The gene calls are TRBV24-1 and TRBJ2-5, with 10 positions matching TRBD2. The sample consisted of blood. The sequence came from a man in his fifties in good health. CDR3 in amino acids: CATSDQRGGKETQYF. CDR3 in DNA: TGTGCCACCAGTGACCAGCGGGGGGGGAAAGAGACCCAGTACTTC.